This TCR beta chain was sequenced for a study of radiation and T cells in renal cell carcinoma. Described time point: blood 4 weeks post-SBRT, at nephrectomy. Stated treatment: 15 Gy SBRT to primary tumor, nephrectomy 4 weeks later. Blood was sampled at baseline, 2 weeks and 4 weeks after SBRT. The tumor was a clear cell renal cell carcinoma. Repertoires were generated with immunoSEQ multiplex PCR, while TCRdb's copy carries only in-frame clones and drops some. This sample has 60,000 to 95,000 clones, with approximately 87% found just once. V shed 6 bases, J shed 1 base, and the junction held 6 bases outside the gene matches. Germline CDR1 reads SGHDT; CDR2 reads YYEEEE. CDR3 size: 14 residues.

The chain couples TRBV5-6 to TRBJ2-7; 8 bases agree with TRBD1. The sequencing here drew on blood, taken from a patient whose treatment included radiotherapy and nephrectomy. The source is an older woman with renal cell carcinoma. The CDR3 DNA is TGTGCCAGCACGTGGACAGGGCCTTCCTACGAGCAGTACTTC. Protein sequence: CASTWTGPSYEQYF.